This T cell receptor beta chain is from a study of T-cell reconstitution after alpha-beta-depleted transplantation in children. This clonotype was seen at least ten times. Preparation of the TCRbeta library involved a method that used unique molecular identifiers. MiXCR, run by TCRdb on the PCR reads, gives a single entry per CDR3 protein. Counted here are some 240,000 distinct CDR3 sequences, about 9.6% occurring once; the ten biggest clones make up approximately 5%. The CDR3 is 16 amino acids. The V gene end was trimmed by 7 bases and the J gene end by 1 base; junction bases not matched to a gene: 12.

The chain is built from TRBV12-3 or TRBV12-4 and TRBJ1-1; 7 bases are shared with TRBD1. The material sequenced was PBMCs from the stem cell graft donor, taken from the stem cell graft. The TCR sequence derives from a human donor who donated a stem cell graft to a child with SCID. DNA for the CDR3: TGTGCCAGCATCCTTATGACAGGGAGGGCGAACACTGAAGCTTTCTTT. Its translation: CASILMTGRANTEAFF.